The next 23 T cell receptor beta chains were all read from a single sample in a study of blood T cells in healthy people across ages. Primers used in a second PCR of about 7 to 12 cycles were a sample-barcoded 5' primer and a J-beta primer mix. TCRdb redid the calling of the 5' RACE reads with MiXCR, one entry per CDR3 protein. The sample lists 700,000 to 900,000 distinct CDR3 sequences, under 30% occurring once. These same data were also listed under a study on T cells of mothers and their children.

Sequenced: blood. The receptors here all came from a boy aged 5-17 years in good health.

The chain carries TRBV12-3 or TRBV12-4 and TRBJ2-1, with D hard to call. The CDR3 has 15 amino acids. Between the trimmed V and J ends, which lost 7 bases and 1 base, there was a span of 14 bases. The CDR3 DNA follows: TGTGCCAGCATCCTTTTTTCTGGGTCCTACAATGAGCAGTTCTTC. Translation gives CASILFSGSYNEQFF.

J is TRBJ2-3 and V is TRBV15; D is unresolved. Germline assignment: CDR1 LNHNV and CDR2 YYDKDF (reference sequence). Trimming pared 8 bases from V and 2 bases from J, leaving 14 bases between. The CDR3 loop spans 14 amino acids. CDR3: CATLLSGYTDTQYF. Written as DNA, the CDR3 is TGTGCCACCCTACTTTCGGGTTACACAGATACGCAGTATTTT.

The CDR3 DNA sequence: TGTGCCAGCAGGAGCCCCGACGGTTTAGACGGAAACACCATATATTTT. It yields the protein CASRSPDGLDGNTIYF. This rearrangement joins TRBV6-6 to TRBJ1-3; no firm D call. The V end was cut by 6 bases, the J end by 4 bases, with 19 bases between. Germline V gene data show CDR1 as MNHNY and CDR2 as SVGAGI (reference sequence). The CDR3 has 16 residues.

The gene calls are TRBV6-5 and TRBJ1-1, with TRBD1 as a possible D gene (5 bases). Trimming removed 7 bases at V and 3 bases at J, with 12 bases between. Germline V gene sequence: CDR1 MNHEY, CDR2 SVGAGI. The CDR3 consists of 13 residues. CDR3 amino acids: CASNRGIDTEAFF. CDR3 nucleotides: TGTGCCAGCAACCGGGGGATCGACACTGAAGCTTTCTTT.

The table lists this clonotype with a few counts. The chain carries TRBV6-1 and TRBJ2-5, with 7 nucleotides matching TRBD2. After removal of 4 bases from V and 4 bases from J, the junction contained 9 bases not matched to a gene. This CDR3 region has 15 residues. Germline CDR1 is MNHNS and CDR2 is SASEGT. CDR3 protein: CASSGLAGQAETQYF. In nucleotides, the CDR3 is TGTGCCAGCAGTGGATTAGCGGGTCAAGCAGAGACCCAGTACTTC.

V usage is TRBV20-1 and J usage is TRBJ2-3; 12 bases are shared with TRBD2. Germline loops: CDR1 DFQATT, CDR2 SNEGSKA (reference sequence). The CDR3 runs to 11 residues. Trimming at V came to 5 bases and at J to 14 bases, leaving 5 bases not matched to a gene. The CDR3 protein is CSASTSGGWYF. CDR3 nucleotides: TGCAGTGCTTCGACTAGCGGGGGCTGGTATTTT.

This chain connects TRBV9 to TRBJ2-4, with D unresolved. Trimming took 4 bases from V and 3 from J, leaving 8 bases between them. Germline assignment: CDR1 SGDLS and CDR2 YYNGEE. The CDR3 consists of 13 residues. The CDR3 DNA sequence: TGTGCCAGCAGCCCCCCGGTCAAAAACATTCAGTACTTC. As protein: CASSPPVKNIQYF.

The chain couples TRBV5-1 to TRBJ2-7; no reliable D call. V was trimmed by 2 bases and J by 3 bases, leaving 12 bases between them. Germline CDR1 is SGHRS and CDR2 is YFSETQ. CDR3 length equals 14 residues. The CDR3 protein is CASSLGWQSYEQYF. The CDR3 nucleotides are TGCGCCAGCAGCTTAGGGTGGCAGAGCTACGAGCAGTACTTC.

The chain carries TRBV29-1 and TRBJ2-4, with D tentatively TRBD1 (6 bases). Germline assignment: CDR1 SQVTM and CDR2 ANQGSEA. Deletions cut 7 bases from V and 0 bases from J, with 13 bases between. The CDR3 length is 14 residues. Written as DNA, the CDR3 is TGCAGCGCAACAGGGCCTCTAGCCAAAAACATTCAGTACTTC. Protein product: CSATGPLAKNIQYF. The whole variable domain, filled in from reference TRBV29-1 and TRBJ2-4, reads SAVISQKPSRDICQRGTSLTIQCQVDSQVTMMFWYRQQPGQSLTLIATANQGSEATYESGFVIDKFPISRPNLTFSTLTVSNMSPEDSSIYLCSATGPLAKNIQYFGAGTRLSVL.

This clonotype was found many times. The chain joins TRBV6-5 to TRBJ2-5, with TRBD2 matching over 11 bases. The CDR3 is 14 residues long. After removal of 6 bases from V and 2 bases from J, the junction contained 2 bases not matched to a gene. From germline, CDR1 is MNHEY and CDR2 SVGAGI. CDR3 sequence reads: CASRGLADQETQYF. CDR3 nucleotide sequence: TGTGCCAGCAGGGGACTAGCGGATCAAGAGACCCAGTACTTC.

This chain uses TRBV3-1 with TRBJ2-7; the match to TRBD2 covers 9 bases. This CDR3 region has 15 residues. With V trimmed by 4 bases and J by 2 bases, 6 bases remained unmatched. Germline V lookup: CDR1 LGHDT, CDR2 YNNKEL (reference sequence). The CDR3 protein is CASSPTLAGTYEQYF. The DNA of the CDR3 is TGTGCCAGCAGCCCCACCCTAGCGGGGACCTACGAGCAGTACTTC.

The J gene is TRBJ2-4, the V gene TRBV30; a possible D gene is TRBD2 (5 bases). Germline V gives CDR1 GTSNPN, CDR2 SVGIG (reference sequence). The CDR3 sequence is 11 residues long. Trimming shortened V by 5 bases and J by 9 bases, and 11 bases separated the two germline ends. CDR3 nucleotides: TGTGCCTGGGGCTTGGCGGGCATTCAGTACTTC. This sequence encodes CAWGLAGIQYF.

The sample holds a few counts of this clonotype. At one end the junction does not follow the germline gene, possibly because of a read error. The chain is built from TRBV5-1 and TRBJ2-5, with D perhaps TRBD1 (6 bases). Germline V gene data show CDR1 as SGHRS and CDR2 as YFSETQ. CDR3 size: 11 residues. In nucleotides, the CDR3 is TGCGCCAGCAGCTTAGACAGGCTTAAGTTCTTC. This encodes CASSLDRLKFF.

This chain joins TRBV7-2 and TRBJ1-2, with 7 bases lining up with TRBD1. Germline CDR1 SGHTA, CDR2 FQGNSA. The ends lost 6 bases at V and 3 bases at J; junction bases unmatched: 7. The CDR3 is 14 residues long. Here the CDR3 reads CASSYNQGDYGYTF. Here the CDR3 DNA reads TGTGCCAGCAGTTACAACCAGGGGGACTATGGCTACACCTTC.

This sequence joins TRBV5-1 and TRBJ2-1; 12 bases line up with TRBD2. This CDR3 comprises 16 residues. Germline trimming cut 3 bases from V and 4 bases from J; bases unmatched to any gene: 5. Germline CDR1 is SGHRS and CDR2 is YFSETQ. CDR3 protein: CASSSWTSGAYNEQFF. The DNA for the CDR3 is TGCGCCAGCAGCTCCTGGACTAGCGGGGCATACAATGAGCAGTTCTTC. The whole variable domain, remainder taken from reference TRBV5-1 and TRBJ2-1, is KAGVTQTPRYLIKTRGQQVTLSCSPISGHRSVSWYQQTPGQGLQFLFEYFSETQRNKGNFPGRFSGRQFSNSRSEMNVSTLELGDSALYLCASSSWTSGAYNEQFFGPGTRLTVL.

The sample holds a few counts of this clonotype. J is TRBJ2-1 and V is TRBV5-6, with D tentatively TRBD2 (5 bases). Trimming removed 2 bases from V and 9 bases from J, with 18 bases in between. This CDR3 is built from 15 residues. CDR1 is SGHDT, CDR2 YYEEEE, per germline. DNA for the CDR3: TGTGCCAGCAGCTTAGTGCAGCGACCGAGCGGTGAGCAGTTCTTC. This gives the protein CASSLVQRPSGEQFF.

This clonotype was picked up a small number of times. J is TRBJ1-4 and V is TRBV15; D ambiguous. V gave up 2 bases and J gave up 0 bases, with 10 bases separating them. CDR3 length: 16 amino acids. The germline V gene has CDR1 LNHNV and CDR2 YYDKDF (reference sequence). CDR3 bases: TGTGCCACCAGCAGAACCTACCTTGCAACTAATGAAAAACTGTTTTTT. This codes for CATSRTYLATNEKLFF.

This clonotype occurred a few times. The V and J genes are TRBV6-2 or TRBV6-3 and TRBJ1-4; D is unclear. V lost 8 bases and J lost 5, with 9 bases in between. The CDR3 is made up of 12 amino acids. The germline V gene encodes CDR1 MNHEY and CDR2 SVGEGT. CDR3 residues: CASAGGNEKLFF. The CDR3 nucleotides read TGTGCCAGCGCCGGCGGAAATGAAAAACTGTTTTTT.

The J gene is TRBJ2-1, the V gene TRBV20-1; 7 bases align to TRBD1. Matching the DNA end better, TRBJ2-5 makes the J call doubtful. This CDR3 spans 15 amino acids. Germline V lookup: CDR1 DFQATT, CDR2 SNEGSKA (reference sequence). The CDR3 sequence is CSAREFRGLGETQYF. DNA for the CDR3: TGCAGTGCTAGAGAATTCAGGGGGTTGGGAGAGACCCAGTACTTC.

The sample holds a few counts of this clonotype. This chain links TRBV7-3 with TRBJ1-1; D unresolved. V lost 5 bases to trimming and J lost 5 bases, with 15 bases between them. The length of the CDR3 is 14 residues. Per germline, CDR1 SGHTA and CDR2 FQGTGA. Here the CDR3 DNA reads TGTGCCAGCAGCCCTAGGTGGGCTTGGACTGAAGCTTTCTTT. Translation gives CASSPRWAWTEAFF. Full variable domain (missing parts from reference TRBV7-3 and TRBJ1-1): GAGVSQTPSNKVTEKGKYVELRCDPISGHTALYWYRQSLGQGPEFLIYFQGTGAADDSGLPNDRFFAVRPEGSVSTLKIQRTERGDSAVYLCASSPRWAWTEAFFGQGTRLTVV.

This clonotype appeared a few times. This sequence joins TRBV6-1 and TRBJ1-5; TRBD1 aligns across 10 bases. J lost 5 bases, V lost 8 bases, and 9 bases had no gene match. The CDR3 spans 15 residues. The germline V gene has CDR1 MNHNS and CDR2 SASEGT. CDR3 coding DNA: TGTGCCAGCCTTACCGGGACAGGGGCCTATCAGCCCCAGCATTTT. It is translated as CASLTGTGAYQPQHF.

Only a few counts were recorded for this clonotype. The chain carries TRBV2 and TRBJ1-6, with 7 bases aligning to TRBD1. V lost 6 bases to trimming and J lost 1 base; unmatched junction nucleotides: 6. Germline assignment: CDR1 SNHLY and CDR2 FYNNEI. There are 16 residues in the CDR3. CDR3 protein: CASRKGGGSYNSPLHF. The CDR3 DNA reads TGTGCCAGCAGAAAAGGGGGCGGGTCCTATAATTCACCCCTCCACTTT.

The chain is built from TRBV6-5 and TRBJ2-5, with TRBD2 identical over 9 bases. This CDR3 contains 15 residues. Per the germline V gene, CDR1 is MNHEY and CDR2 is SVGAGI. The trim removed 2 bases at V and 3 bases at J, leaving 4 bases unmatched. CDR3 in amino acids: CASSYIASGKETQYF. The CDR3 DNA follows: TGTGCCAGCAGTTACATAGCTAGCGGGAAAGAGACCCAGTACTTC.